The 8 T cell receptor beta chains in this list originate from one sample, sequenced in a study of control samples from healthy donors and cancer patients. The protocol was immunoSEQ multiplex PCR, while the TCRdb copy is restricted to in-frame clones and leaves out a portion. The sample lists about 110,000 clones, approximately 91% seen once, with around 7.6% in the top ten. Sequenced material: blood. All receptors come from a woman aged 18-29 years in good health.

The chain combines TRBV20-1 with TRBJ1-1; D is undetermined. This CDR3 comprises 11 residues. Germline loops: CDR1 DFQATT, CDR2 SNEGSKA (reference sequence). V lost 6 bases and J 0 bases, leaving 5 bases between the germline ends. The CDR3 reads CSAVMNTEAFF. The CDR3 DNA sequence: TGCAGTGCCGTAATGAACACTGAAGCTTTCTTT.

This clone was counted once. The chain is built from TRBV9 and TRBJ1-5; D is uncertain. This CDR3 spans 14 amino acids. The germline gives CDR1 SGDLS, CDR2 YYNGEE. Trimming took 0 bases from V and 3 from J, leaving 7 bases between them. The CDR3 DNA reads as TGTGCCAGCAGCGTAGGTGGAAACAATCAGCCCCAGCATTTT. The encoded protein is CASSVGGNNQPQHF.

As to this clone: Its ends do not fully match the called genes, so a read error is possible. The gene calls are TRBV28 and TRBJ2-1, with 8 bases lining up with TRBD1. The CDR3 length is 15 residues. Per germline, CDR1 MDHEN and CDR2 SYDVKM. CDR3 loop: CASSSYQGAYDEQFF. CDR3 coding DNA: TGTGCCAGCAGTTCCTATCAGGGGGCCTACGATGAGCAGTTCTTC.

This clone was seen a handful of times. The rearrangement links TRBV28 to TRBJ1-4; TRBD1 agrees at 12 bases. There are 19 residues in the CDR3. V lost 5 bases and J lost 3; bases outside the gene matches: 13. Looked up from germline, CDR1 is MDHEN and CDR2 is SYDVKM. The CDR3 DNA reads as TGTGCCAGCAGTCTGCTGACTCCGGGACAGGGGGCGTCTAATGAAAAACTGTTTTTT. This gives the protein CASSLLTPGQGASNEKLFF.

The chain has TRBV7-9 and TRBJ1-1; D unresolved. Germline CDR1 and CDR2: SEHNR and FQNEAQ (reference sequence). The V end was cut by 4 bases, the J end by 1 base, with 7 bases between. There are 13 residues in the CDR3. CDR3 region: CASSSSKNTEAFF. In nucleotides, the CDR3 is TGTGCCAGCAGCTCAAGCAAGAACACTGAAGCTTTCTTT.

The genes are TRBV5-6 and TRBJ1-1; D is possibly TRBD1 (6 bases). Per germline, CDR1 SGHDT and CDR2 YYEEEE. CDR3 size: 16 residues. The V and J ends lost 3 bases and 5 bases respectively, with 20 bases between them. The DNA of the CDR3 is TGTGCCAGCAGCTCACAGGGAATGGCCAAGGGGACTGAAGCTTTCTTT. Amino acid sequence: CASSSQGMAKGTEAFF.

V usage is TRBV15 and J usage is TRBJ2-1, with 9 bases that match TRBD1. Trimming cost V 2 bases and J 0 bases; bases outside gene matches: 11. The germline V gene has CDR1 LNHNV and CDR2 YYDKDF (reference sequence). The CDR3 totals 19 residues. The CDR3 loop is CATSRRGTGLDSSYNEQFF. DNA for the CDR3: TGTGCCACCAGCAGACGCGGGACAGGGCTCGATAGCTCCTACAATGAGCAGTTCTTC. The variable domain in full, with the rest retrieved from reference TRBV15 and TRBJ2-1, is DAMVIQNPRYQVTQFGKPVTLSCSQTLNHNVMYWYQQKSSQAPKLLFHYYDKDFNNEADTPDNFQSRRPNTSFCFLDIRSPGLGDTAMYLCATSRRGTGLDSSYNEQFFGPGTRLTVL.

The chain has TRBV18 and TRBJ2-3; D ambiguous. The V gene lost 5 bases and the J gene lost 7 bases, with 13 bases spanning the gap. CDR1 is KGHSH and CDR2 is LQKENI in the germline V gene. CDR3 size: 13 residues. This CDR3 reads CASSTGERYTQYF. In DNA form, the CDR3 reads TGTGCCAGCTCAACCGGAGAGCGCTATACGCAGTATTTT.